Given below is one TCR beta chain in context. Clones were read by immunoSEQ multiplex PCR, and TCRdb kept only the in-frame ones, dropping some. The data hold about 300,000 clones, with approximately 76% observed a single time. V trimming: 4 bases; J trimming: 3 bases; junction bases outside the gene matches: 8. In germline, CDR1 is KGHSH, CDR2 LQKENI. CDR3 size: 15 residues. This sample stems from a study of cytotoxic CD8 clonotypes in ibrutinib-treated CLL. Study information: Sequencing produced an average of around 250,000 productive templates and 94,082 productive rearrangements per sample.

V usage is TRBV18 and J usage is TRBJ1-1, with TRBD1 matching over 7 bases. The sample in question was PBMCs, obtained at disease progression, from a patient treated with ibrutinib. The receptor comes from a human donor with chronic lymphocytic leukemia. In DNA form, the CDR3 reads TGTGCCAGCTCACTAAGACACCAGGGGGACACTGAAGCTTTCTTT. Encoded protein: CASSLRHQGDTEAFF.